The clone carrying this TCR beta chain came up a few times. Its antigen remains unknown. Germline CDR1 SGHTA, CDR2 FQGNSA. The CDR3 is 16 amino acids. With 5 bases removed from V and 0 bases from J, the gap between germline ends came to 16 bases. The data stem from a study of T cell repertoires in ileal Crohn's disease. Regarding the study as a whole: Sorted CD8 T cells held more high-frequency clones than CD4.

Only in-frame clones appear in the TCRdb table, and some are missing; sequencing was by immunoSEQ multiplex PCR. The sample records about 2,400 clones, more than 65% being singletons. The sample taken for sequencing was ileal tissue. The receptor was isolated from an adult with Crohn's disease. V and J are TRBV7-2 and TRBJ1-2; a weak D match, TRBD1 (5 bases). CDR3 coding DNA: TGTGCCAGCAGCCTCCAGGGTGGGTGGGCTAACTATGGCTACACCTTC. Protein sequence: CASSLQGGWANYGYTF.